The clone carrying this T cell receptor beta chain came up a few times. Antigen unknown. The CDR3 extends over 16 amino acids. In germline, CDR1 is SGHTA, CDR2 FQGTGA. V lost 2 bases to trimming and J lost 4 bases, with 16 bases between them. TCRdb reprocessed the RT-PCR reads with MiXCR, giving one entry per CDR3 protein. The sample consists of approximately 520,000 distinct CDR3 sequences, about 25% of them appearing once. These data originate in a study of response to subunit inactivated influenza vaccine. Findings and caveats of the study: Authors suggested seasonal influenza vaccinations each recruit few new T cells.

This TCR was sampled from a man aged 50-59 years who received an inactivated influenza vaccine. Specimen: CD4+ T cells sorted from PBMCs, collected roughly 5 days after vaccination. V usage is TRBV7-3 and J usage is TRBJ2-3; perhaps TRBD1 as D (5 bases). The CDR3 nucleotides are TGTGCCAGCAGCTTAGGTACTACCAAAGGGGCAGATACGCAGTATTTT. Translated: CASSLGTTKGADTQYF.